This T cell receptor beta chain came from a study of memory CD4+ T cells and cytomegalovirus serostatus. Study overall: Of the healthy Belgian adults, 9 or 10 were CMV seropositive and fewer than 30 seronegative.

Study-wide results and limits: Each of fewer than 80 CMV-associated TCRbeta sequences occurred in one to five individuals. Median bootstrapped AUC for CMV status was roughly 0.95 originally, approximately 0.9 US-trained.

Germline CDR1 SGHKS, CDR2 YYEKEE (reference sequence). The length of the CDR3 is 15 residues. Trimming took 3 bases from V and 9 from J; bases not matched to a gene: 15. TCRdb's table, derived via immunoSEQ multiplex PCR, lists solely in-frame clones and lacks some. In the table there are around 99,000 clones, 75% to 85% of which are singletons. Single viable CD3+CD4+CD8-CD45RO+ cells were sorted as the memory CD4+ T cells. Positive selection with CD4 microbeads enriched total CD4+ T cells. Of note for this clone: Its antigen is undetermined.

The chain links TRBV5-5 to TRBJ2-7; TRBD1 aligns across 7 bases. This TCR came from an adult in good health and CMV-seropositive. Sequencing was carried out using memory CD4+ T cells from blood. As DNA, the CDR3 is TGTGCCAGCAGCTCATCCCGCAACAGGGGTTCCGGGCAGTACTTC. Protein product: CASSSSRNRGSGQYF.